This T cell receptor beta chain was identified in a study of PD-1 blockade in classical Hodgkin lymphoma. Study at large: Nivolumab was administered to patients intravenously at 3 mg/kg every 2 weeks.

General study points: Before treatment, complete responders showed about the same diversity as newly diagnosed patients. CD4+ TCR diversity rose significantly by C4D1, and CD8+ TCR diversity did not. Among the patients, those starting nivolumab under 1 year after ASCT were excluded.

Sequencing used immunoSEQ multiplex PCR; TCRdb keeps in-frame clones, though not all of them. The data contain about 6,000 clones, 45% to 65% of them singletons. There was relapse after autologous stem cell transplantation in every patient, and there was variation in brentuximab vedotin exposure. The authors enriched CD8+ T cells from thawed PBMCs via magnetic negative selection. This clone was observed a single time. The target antigen is unknown. Different DNA sequences within this sample yield the same CDR3. The CDR3 has 15 residues. The germline CDR1 and CDR2 sequences are SGHTA and FQGNSA. V was cut by 5 bases and J by 0 bases, with 14 bases left in between.

The material sequenced was CD8+ T cells from blood, taken at baseline. The sequence was collected from a human donor with classical Hodgkin lymphoma. The chain links TRBV7-2 to TRBJ2-7; D may be TRBD2 (7 bases). CDR3 sequence (DNA): TGTGCCAGCAGCCCAAGCGGGACATTCTCCTACGAGCAGTACTTC. Its translation: CASSPSGTFSYEQYF.